The 32 T cell receptor beta chains below come from one sample, sequenced in a study of OX40 agonist ivuxolimab in advanced cancers. Assay: immunoSEQ multiplex PCR; the TCRdb copy retains only in-frame clones and omits some. Here the sample spans about 83,000 clones, under 95% being singletons. The sample in question was CD4+ or CD8+ T cells sorted from blood, obtained in a trial of the OX40 agonist ivuxolimab. The receptor set was obtained from an adult with an advanced solid tumor such as melanoma, head and neck, liver or kidney cancer.

The J gene is TRBJ2-1, the V gene TRBV6-5; D not resolved. Germline values: CDR1 MNHEY, CDR2 SVGAGI. The germline V and J ends were trimmed by 0 bases and 4 bases, with 7 bases remaining between them. The CDR3 is made up of 14 amino acids. The CDR3 sequence: CASSYSNAYNEQFF. The CDR3 DNA reads TGTGCCAGCAGTTACTCTAATGCATACAATGAGCAGTTCTTC.

This rearrangement joins TRBV5-1 to TRBJ1-1; D is unresolved. The CDR3 is 14 amino acids. Deletions cut 3 bases from V and 1 base from J, with 10 bases between. Germline V CDR1 and CDR2: SGHRS, YFSETQ. The CDR3 is CASSSGVGNTEAFF. The CDR3, as DNA: TGCGCCAGCAGCTCTGGGGTCGGGAACACTGAAGCTTTCTTT.

The rearrangement uses TRBV6-1 and TRBJ2-7, with D possibly matching TRBD1 (5 bases). Deletions cut 4 bases from V and 2 bases from J, with 9 bases between. The CDR3 runs 13 residues. Germline V gene data show CDR1 as MNHNS and CDR2 as SASEGT. This CDR3 reads CASSGGAPYEQYF. The CDR3, as DNA: TGTGCCAGCAGTGGTGGGGCCCCCTACGAGCAGTACTTC.

The J gene is TRBJ2-1, the V gene TRBV9; 13 bases match TRBD2. The CDR3 length is 16 residues. Germline V gene lookup returns CDR1 SGDLS and CDR2 YYNGEE. The V segment lost 2 bases and the J segment 3 bases; nucleotides outside the gene matches: 2. The CDR3, as DNA: TGTGCCAGCAGCGTTGGGACTAGCGGGATCTACAATGAGCAGTTCTTC. It is translated as CASSVGTSGIYNEQFF.

The chain has TRBV10-1 and TRBJ2-7, with D possibly matching TRBD1 (6 bases). V lost 6 bases and J 5 bases, leaving 14 bases between the germline ends. This CDR3 region has 13 residues. Germline V gives CDR1 WNHNN, CDR2 SYGVQD (reference sequence). CDR3 DNA sequence: TGCGCCAGCAGAACCTTCAGGGGCAACGAGCAGTACTTC. The encoded protein is CASRTFRGNEQYF.

The chain joins TRBV7-2 to TRBJ1-2; weak D call: TRBD1 (5 bases). Trimming stripped 5 bases from V and 4 bases from J, with 14 bases between. Germline V gives CDR1 SGHTA, CDR2 FQGNSA. The CDR3 runs to 14 residues. In DNA form, the CDR3 reads TGTGCCAGCAGCATGGAGGCAGGGCCCTATGGCTACACCTTC. Its protein is CASSMEAGPYGYTF.

This chain connects TRBV7-2 to TRBJ2-7, with a weak D call TRBD2 (5 bases). The CDR3 has 14 amino acids. V shed 1 base and J shed 4 bases, with 11 bases lying between them. Germline V gene sequence: CDR1 SGHTA, CDR2 FQGNSA. DNA for the CDR3: TGTGCCAGCAGCTTAGTAGCGTCAAATTACGAGCAGTACTTC. This sequence encodes CASSLVASNYEQYF.

The rearrangement joins TRBV6-1 to TRBJ1-1, with TRBD1 identical over 8 bases. CDR1 MNHNS and CDR2 SASEGT come from the germline V gene. The CDR3 runs to 17 residues. J gave up 1 base and V 0 bases, and 7 bases lay outside the gene matches. CDR3 region: CASSEARDRRRNTEAFF. CDR3 in DNA: TGTGCCAGCAGTGAAGCGAGGGACAGGCGACGGAACACTGAAGCTTTCTTT.

This CDR3 reads CASSLGGSSDTQYF. The CDR3 nucleotides are TGTGCCAGCAGCTTAGGGGGTAGCTCAGATACGCAGTATTTT. V and J are TRBV11-3 and TRBJ2-3; no definite D call. The CDR3 is made up of 14 amino acids. Germline V gene lookup returns CDR1 SGHNT and CDR2 YENEEA. The V end was cut by 1 base, the J end by 4 bases, with 9 bases between.

The CDR3: CAWGQSGANVLTF. CDR3 DNA sequence: TGTGCCTGGGGACAGTCTGGGGCCAACGTCCTGACTTTC. This chain uses TRBV30 with TRBJ2-6; D might be TRBD1 (6 bases). The CDR3 runs to 13 residues. V gave up 5 bases and J gave up 1 base, with 6 bases separating them. The germline gives CDR1 GTSNPN, CDR2 SVGIG (reference sequence).

In the case of this clone: Relative to the germline gene, one junction end is altered; a read error may explain this. This chain joins TRBV11-2 and TRBJ2-4; D may be TRBD2 (6 bases). Germline values: CDR1 SGHAT, CDR2 FQNNGV. This CDR3 contains 13 residues. The CDR3 DNA reads TGTGCCAGCAGCTTAGATTCGGGACTCCGTAGGGTTTTC. Its protein product is CASSLDSGLRRVF.

V is TRBV2 and J is TRBJ2-2; the D gene is possibly TRBD1 (6 bases). Trimming stripped 6 bases from V and 2 bases from J, with 16 bases between. The CDR3 has 16 residues. Germline V CDR1 and CDR2: SNHLY, FYNNEI. The CDR3 protein is CASSDLAGANTGELFF. CDR3 bases: TGTGCCAGCAGCGATTTGGCAGGGGCAAACACCGGGGAGCTGTTTTTT.

The table lists this clone with a few counts. This chain joins TRBV7-8 and TRBJ1-3, with no clear D. Germline assignment: CDR1 SGHVS and CDR2 FQNEAQ. The V gene lost 1 base and the J gene lost 3 bases, with 4 bases spanning the gap. This CDR3 is built from 13 residues. The CDR3 loop reads CASSLGGGNTIYF. CDR3 coding DNA: TGTGCCAGCAGCTTAGGGGGTGGAAACACCATATATTTT. Looking up the rest from reference TRBV7-8 and TRBJ1-3 gives the full variable domain: GAGVSQSPRYKVAKRGQDVALRCDPISGHVSLFWYQQALGQGPEFLTYFQNEAQLDKSGLPSDRFFAERPEGSVSTLKIQRTQQEDSAVYLCASSLGGGNTIYFGEGSWLTVV.

V and J are TRBV7-9 and TRBJ1-2; 8 bases are shared with TRBD1. Losses at the gene ends were 5 bases for V and 8 bases for J; bases not matched to a gene: 22. Germline CDR1 and CDR2: SEHNR and FQNEAQ (reference sequence). This CDR3 is built from 18 residues. CDR3 residues: CASSPQAGQVNRVLGYTF. The DNA for the CDR3 is TGTGCCAGCAGCCCCCAAGCGGGACAGGTTAATAGAGTCTTGGGCTACACCTTC.

The V and J genes are TRBV30 and TRBJ1-3; D not resolved. The V and J ends lost 2 bases and 7 bases respectively, with 9 bases between them. CDR3 length equals 12 residues. Germline values: CDR1 GTSNPN, CDR2 SVGIG (reference sequence). CDR3 amino acids: CAWSLSTNTIYF. The CDR3 DNA reads as TGTGCCTGGAGTCTCTCGACCAACACCATATATTTT.

The chain uses TRBV7-2 and TRBJ1-4, with TRBD1 matching 8 bases. The germline CDR1 and CDR2 sequences are SGHTA and FQGNSA. Losses at the gene ends were 5 bases for V and 5 bases for J; bases not matched to a gene: 7. The CDR3 runs to 15 residues. CDR3 residues: CASSISTGVNEKLFF. The CDR3 nucleotides read TGTGCCAGCAGCATTTCGACAGGGGTGAATGAAAAACTGTTTTTT.

The CDR3 DNA reads as TGTGCCAGCAGCTTAGTCCAGGGCAATTATGAAAAACTGTTTTTT. Amino acids: CASSLVQGNYEKLFF. This rearrangement joins TRBV7-2 to TRBJ1-4, with TRBD1 as a possible D gene (5 bases). Germline V gene sequence: CDR1 SGHTA, CDR2 FQGNSA. The V and J ends lost 1 base and 6 bases respectively, with 12 bases between them. This CDR3 has 15 residues. The variable domain in full, with the rest retrieved from reference TRBV7-2 and TRBJ1-4, is GAGVSQSPSNKVTEKGKDVELRCDPISGHTALYWYRQSLGQGLEFLIYFQGNSAPDKSGLPSDRFSAERTGGSVSTLTIQRTQQEDSAVYLCASSLVQGNYEKLFFGSGTQLSVL.

The chain carries TRBV7-6 and TRBJ1-2; TRBD1 matches 7 bases. The junction had 8 bases not matched to a gene; V was cut back by 6 bases and J by 4 bases. CDR1 is SGHVS, CDR2 FNYEAQ, per germline. The CDR3 contains 14 residues. The DNA for the CDR3 is TGTGCCAGCAGGTCTAAACAGGGGAGCTATGGCTACACCTTC. Its protein product is CASRSKQGSYGYTF.

This clone occurred once. The rearrangement uses TRBV7-9 and TRBJ2-1; 8 positions match TRBD2. This CDR3 is 16 amino acids long. The germline gives CDR1 SEHNR, CDR2 FQNEAQ (reference sequence). With 3 bases clipped from V and 8 bases from J, the junction kept 12 bases outside the gene matches. In nucleotides, the CDR3 is TGTGCCAGCAGCTTCGCTCCCTCCGGGACTAGGTATGAGCAGTTCTTC. It codes for CASSFAPSGTRYEQFF. Supplemented by reference TRBV7-9 and TRBJ2-1, the full variable domain reads DTGVSQNPRHKITKRGQNVTFRCDPISEHNRLYWYRQTLGQGPEFLTYFQNEAQLEKSRLLSDRFSAERPKGSFSTLEIQRTEQGDSAMYLCASSFAPSGTRYEQFFGPGTRLTVL.

In DNA form, the CDR3 reads TGTGCCACCAGCAGAGATGGGACAGGGAATCAGCCCCAGCATTTT. Encoded protein: CATSRDGTGNQPQHF. The chain carries TRBV15 and TRBJ1-5; 9 bases match TRBD1. CDR1 is LNHNV, CDR2 YYDKDF, per germline (reference sequence). V dropped 0 bases and J dropped 4; count of bases not matched to a gene: 1. The CDR3 spans 15 residues.

This chain joins TRBV11-2 and TRBJ1-2; 8 bases map to TRBD1. The trim removed 5 bases at V and 8 bases at J, leaving 10 bases unmatched. CDR1 SGHAT and CDR2 FQNNGV come from the germline V gene. This CDR3 has 14 amino acids. CDR3 coding DNA: TGTGCCAGCAGCCCGACAGGGGCGGAAAACGGCTACACCTTC. Protein product: CASSPTGAENGYTF.

The rearrangement joins TRBV5-3 to TRBJ2-7; D is possibly TRBD1 (6 bases). TRBV5-3 is flagged as an ORF with uncertain function. Trimming took 0 bases from V and 3 from J, leaving 25 bases between them. This CDR3 is built from 19 residues. The CDR3 nucleotides are TGTGCCAGAAGCTTGGGGTTGGGGGCCCGACCCCAAAAAGACTACGAGCAGTACTTC. This codes for CARSLGLGARPQKDYEQYF.

The V and J genes are TRBV2 and TRBJ1-4; D not resolved. The CDR3 sequence is 14 residues long. Trimming cost V 3 bases and J 7 bases, with 12 bases left between them. CDR1 and CDR2 from the germline V gene are SNHLY and FYNNEI. Here the CDR3 DNA reads TGTGCCAGCAGTGACGGGCGGTATGCTGAAAAACTGTTTTTT. This sequence encodes CASSDGRYAEKLFF.

The chain recombines TRBV29-1 with TRBJ2-3; possibly TRBD2 for D (6 bases). This CDR3 has 14 residues. Germline V lookup: CDR1 SQVTM, CDR2 ANQGSEA. V was pared by 3 bases and J by 2 bases, with 12 bases between. CDR3 sequence reads: CSVDAGWATDTQYF. CDR3 bases: TGCAGCGTTGACGCGGGGTGGGCCACAGATACGCAGTATTTT.

The chain has TRBV7-2 and TRBJ2-1, with no clear D. From germline, CDR1 is SGHTA and CDR2 FQGNSA. CDR3 length: 15 amino acids. The V gene lost 0 bases and the J gene lost 3 bases, with 9 bases spanning the gap. CDR3 nucleotides: TGTGCCAGCAGCTTAGCTCGAACTAACTACAATGAGCAGTTCTTC. Translated, it gives CASSLARTNYNEQFF.

The rearrangement links TRBV11-2 to TRBJ2-1; TRBD2 matches at 9 bases. The CDR3 has 17 amino acids. Germline V gives CDR1 SGHAT, CDR2 FQNNGV. V dropped 3 bases and J dropped 1; count of bases not matched to a gene: 7. The CDR3 protein is CASSFLAGGASYNEQFF. CDR3 sequence (DNA): TGTGCCAGCAGCTTCCTTGCGGGGGGGGCTTCCTACAATGAGCAGTTCTTC.

The gene calls are TRBV18 and TRBJ2-1; 11 bases agree with TRBD2. The CDR3 consists of 17 residues. Germline CDR1 and CDR2: KGHSH and LQKENI. Trimming cost V 2 bases and J 5 bases; bases outside gene matches: 8. The DNA for the CDR3 is TGTGCCAGCTCACCAGGTAGATCTAGCGGGAGGAACAATGAGCAGTTCTTC. It codes for CASSPGRSSGRNNEQFF.

The chain links TRBV6-5 to TRBJ1-2, with a tentative D call TRBD1 (6 bases). This CDR3 has 16 residues. V lost 0 bases and J 5 bases, leaving 16 bases between the germline ends. Germline loops: CDR1 MNHEY, CDR2 SVGAGI. CDR3 loop: CASSYSGQGPGYGYTF. The CDR3 region has the DNA TGTGCCAGCAGTTACTCAGGGCAGGGGCCTGGGTATGGCTACACCTTC.

The chain combines TRBV5-1 with TRBJ1-1; TRBD1 is a possible D gene (6 bases). Germline V lookup: CDR1 SGHRS, CDR2 YFSETQ. V shed 4 bases and J shed 4 bases, with 20 bases lying between them. The CDR3 is made up of 16 amino acids. CDR3 protein: CASSLLGSGAGTEAFF. The CDR3 DNA sequence: TGCGCCAGCAGCCTTTTAGGTTCAGGGGCGGGCACTGAAGCTTTCTTT.

This rearrangement joins TRBV6-4 to TRBJ2-2; no firm D call. Germline V gene lookup returns CDR1 MRHNA and CDR2 SNTAGT. This CDR3 contains 14 residues. Trimming took off 5 bases at V and 3 bases at J, with 10 bases between the two ends. CDR3 amino acids: CASSLNTYTGELFF. CDR3 nucleotide sequence: TGTGCCAGCAGTCTTAACACCTACACCGGGGAGCTGTTTTTT.

This chain uses TRBV14 with TRBJ1-6; D is unresolved. The CDR3 contains 14 residues. V lost 2 bases to trimming and J lost 9 bases, with 11 bases between them. From germline, CDR1 is SGHDN and CDR2 FVKESK. CDR3 sequence (DNA): TGTGCCAGCAGCCAAACCGGGGTGGCTTCACCCCTCCACTTT. This gives the protein CASSQTGVASPLHF.

The chain recombines TRBV30 with TRBJ1-4, with a weak D call TRBD1 (5 bases). This CDR3 is built from 15 residues. Germline CDR1 GTSNPN, CDR2 SVGIG (reference sequence). The V and J ends lost 5 bases and 0 bases respectively, with 13 bases between them. The CDR3: CAWAPGGATNEKLFF. The CDR3 region has the DNA TGTGCCTGGGCCCCCGGGGGAGCAACTAATGAAAAACTGTTTTTT.